This T cell receptor beta chain was observed in a study of blood T cell repertoires in COVID-19 (TCRdb year 2020). The study in broad terms: The collaborator samples originated in the United States, Italy and Spain and spanned the acute and convalescent phases of COVID-19. The repertoires were made available in a free public database intended to serve as a resource for research on the immune response to SARS-CoV-2. HLA class I and class II types, where available, came from metadata supplied by the sample provider rather than from assay-based typing. Nearly every sample came with metadata listing a de-identified subject ID, COVID-19 status, age in years and sex. The samples were drawn from two sources: the first 160 participants of the ongoing ImmuneRACE study, and approximately 1,300 subjects contributed by 6 global collaborators. The dataset comprised deeply sampled blood TCRbeta repertoires from subjects exposed to, actively infected with, or recovered from COVID-19. The material from the prospective study consisted of cDNA or gDNA derived from T cells, B-cell-depleted T cells, or PBMCs. Broad study findings and their caveats: The amount of clinical and demographic metadata varied by source and participant and was provided uncurated.

The immunoSEQ Assay, a bias-controlled multiplex PCR, was used to amplify TCRbeta CDR3 regions from genomic DNA. Under the source paper's analysis protocol: Nucleated cell counts per sample were estimated from amplification of reference gene primers within the assay. To quantify the absolute abundance of each unique TCRbeta CDR3 rearrangement, sequence reads were collapsed and filtered. For each sample, productive Simpson clonality was calculated as the square root of Simpson's diversity index over productive rearrangements. TCRdb limited this immuneACCESS table to in-frame rearrangements with V and J called. A share of clones is missing; checked studies link under half to unresolved V genes, and the rest is unexplained. V, J and clone size reflect that table, while D and trimming were determined from the DNA. For this sample the table gives around 430,000 clones, of which about 83% were detected only once. The biggest ten clones account for about 10% of the sample.

This clone came up a few times. This receptor's antigen is unknown. No base qualities exist here, and no much larger clone lies one base off it. Participants in the prospective study were enrolled through a virtual design, were aged roughly 18 to 95 years, and lived in 24 United States geographic areas. In the prospective study, participants were assigned to cohorts based on the clinical history participants reported in a screening survey and a study questionnaire. For ImmuneRACE Cohort 3, a participant was defined as recovered based on two consecutive negative NP/OP PCR tests, clearance by a healthcare professional, or resolution of symptoms. In the prospective study, whole blood, serum and a nasopharyngeal or oropharyngeal swab were collected from each participant by mobile phlebotomists. Over a 2-month period, participants in the prospective study had the option of providing additional blood draws and questionnaires. Blood samples from the prospective study were shipped frozen or at room temperature prior to DNA extraction.

The CDR3 sequence holds 15 residues, the cysteine and phenylalanine included. Only the CDR3 DNA is retained, 45 bases long and in frame from the first base. The germline V end is reduced by 7 bases and the J end by 2 bases; junction bases left unmatched: 2. The germline V gene supplies CDR1 SGHRS and CDR2 YFSETQ. The chain is encoded by TRBV5-1 joined to TRBJ2-1, with TRBD2 identical over 14 junction bases. This sequence originates from a woman in her 50s who had recovered from COVID-19. Input material: PBMCs or T cells enriched from blood (not recorded which). The base sequence is TGCGCCAGCGCGACTAGCGGGGGGGCCTACAATGAGCAGTTCTTC. This gives the protein CASATSGGAYNEQFF.